The clone carrying this T cell receptor (beta chain) was detected only a few times. Profiled with immunoSEQ multiplex PCR; TCRdb holds only in-frame clones, not every one. The sample has approximately 350,000 clones; about 90% are singletons. This sample is drawn from a study of blood T cell repertoires in COVID-19. Study background: PBMCs, B-cell-depleted T cells, or T cells provided the cDNA or gDNA that made up the material.

Trimming took 3 bases from V and 0 from J; bases not matched to a gene: 7. Germline V lookup: CDR1 DFQATT, CDR2 SNEGSKA (reference sequence). The CDR3 contains 16 residues. This chain uses TRBV20-1 with TRBJ1-1; 10 bases map to TRBD1. This receptor was identified in a woman aged 70-85 years with COVID-19, enrolled during active disease. Sequenced material: peripheral blood. This CDR3 reads CSASRTGGVLNTEAFF. In DNA form, the CDR3 reads TGCAGTGCTAGTAGGACAGGGGGTGTCCTGAACACTGAAGCTTTCTTT.